Sequencing of this T cell receptor beta chain was carried out in a study of blood T cells in healthy people across ages. Alongside a J-beta primer mix, a sample-barcoded 5' primer served in a second PCR lasting roughly 7 to 11 cycles. Tagging of each cDNA molecule was performed by a template-switch adaptor with 12 random nucleotides. TCRdb redid the calling of the 5' RACE reads with MiXCR, one entry per CDR3 protein. The table lists 780,000 or so distinct CDR3 sequences, roughly 25% of them singletons, with more than 3% in the top ten. As to this clonotype: No antigen is known for it.

Findings and limits, study-wide: Among T cells, TCR beta diversity per million cells dropped roughly linearly as age rose. Aged donors had fewer naive CD4+ cells and lower diversity than long-lived donors.

The V segment lost 3 bases and the J segment 0 bases; nucleotides outside the gene matches: 4. The CDR3 consists of 14 residues. Germline CDR1 SQVTM, CDR2 ANQGSEA. A further study also used this sample, focusing on T cells of mothers and their children. That paper adds: Using roughly 1.5 ug per 15 ul, all extracted RNA underwent cDNA synthesis.

The source material was blood. The TCR was taken from a boy younger than 18 in good health. The V gene is TRBV29-1, the J gene TRBJ1-2, with 7 bases that match TRBD1. As DNA, the CDR3 is TGCAGCGTTGAGATACAGGGGACTAACTATGGCTACACCTTC. Translating gives CSVEIQGTNYGYTF. Full variable domain (missing parts from reference TRBV29-1 and TRBJ1-2): SAVISQKPSRDICQRGTSLTIQCQVDSQVTMMFWYRQQPGQSLTLIATANQGSEATYESGFVIDKFPISRPNLTFSTLTVSNMSPEDSSIYLCSVEIQGTNYGYTFGSGTRLTVV.